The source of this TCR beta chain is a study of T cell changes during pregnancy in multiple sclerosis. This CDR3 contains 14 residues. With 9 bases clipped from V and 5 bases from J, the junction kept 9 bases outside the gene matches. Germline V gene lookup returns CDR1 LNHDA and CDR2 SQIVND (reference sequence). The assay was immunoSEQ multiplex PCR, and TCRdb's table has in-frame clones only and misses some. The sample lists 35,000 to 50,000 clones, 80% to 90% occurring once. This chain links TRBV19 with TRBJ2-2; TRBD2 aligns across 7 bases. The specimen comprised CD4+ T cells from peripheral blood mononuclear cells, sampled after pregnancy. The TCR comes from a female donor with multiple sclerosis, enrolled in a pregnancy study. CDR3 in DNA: TGTGCCAGACGAAGCGGGATTCTTACCGGGGAGCTGTTTTTT. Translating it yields CARRSGILTGELFF. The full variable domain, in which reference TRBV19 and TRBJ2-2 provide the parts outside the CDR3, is DGGITQSPKYLFRKEGQNVTLSCEQNLNHDAMYWYRQDPGQGLRLIYYSQIVNDFQKGDIAEGYSVSREKKESFPLTVTSAQKNPTAFYLCARRSGILTGELFFGEGSRLTVL.